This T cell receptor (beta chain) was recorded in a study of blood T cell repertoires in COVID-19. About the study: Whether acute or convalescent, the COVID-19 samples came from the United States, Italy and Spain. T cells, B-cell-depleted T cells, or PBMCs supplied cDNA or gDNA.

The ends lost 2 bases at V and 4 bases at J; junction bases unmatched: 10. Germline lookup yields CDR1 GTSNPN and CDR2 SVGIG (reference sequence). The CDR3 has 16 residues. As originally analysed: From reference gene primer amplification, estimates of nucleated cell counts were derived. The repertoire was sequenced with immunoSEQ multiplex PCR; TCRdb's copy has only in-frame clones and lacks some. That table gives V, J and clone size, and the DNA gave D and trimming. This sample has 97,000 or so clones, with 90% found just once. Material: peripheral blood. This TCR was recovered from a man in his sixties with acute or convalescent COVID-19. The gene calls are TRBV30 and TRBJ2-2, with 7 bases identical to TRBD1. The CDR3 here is CAWSFGQGGFTGELFF. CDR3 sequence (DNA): TGTGCCTGGAGTTTCGGACAAGGGGGCTTCACCGGGGAGCTGTTTTTT.